The clone carrying this T cell receptor beta chain showed up just a few times. Its target is unknown. The sample originates from a study of blood T cells in healthy people across ages. Broader study findings: Strong correlation existed between TCR beta diversity and naive T cell percentage. Aged donors had fewer naive CD4+ cells and lower diversity than long-lived donors.

It was with a sample-barcoded 5' primer and a J-beta primer mix that a second PCR of roughly 7 to 12 cycles was run. Each cDNA molecule, via a template-switch adaptor with 12 random nucleotides, was tagged. TCRdb re-called the 5' RACE reads through MiXCR, storing one row per CDR3 protein. Of about 640,000 distinct CDR3 sequences listed, roughly 30% are singletons. Trimming pared 5 bases from V and 0 bases from J, leaving 17 bases between. The CDR3 is 17 amino acids. Looked up from germline, CDR1 is SEHNR and CDR2 is FQNEAQ (reference sequence). The TCR sequence derives from a woman of 80 years or more in good health. The V call is TRBV7-9, the J call TRBJ1-3; perhaps TRBD1 as D (5 bases). The sample consisted of blood. CDR3 amino acids: CASSPPPGVDSGNTIYF. CDR3 coding DNA: TGTGCCAGCAGCCCGCCCCCGGGGGTGGACTCTGGAAACACCATATATTTT.